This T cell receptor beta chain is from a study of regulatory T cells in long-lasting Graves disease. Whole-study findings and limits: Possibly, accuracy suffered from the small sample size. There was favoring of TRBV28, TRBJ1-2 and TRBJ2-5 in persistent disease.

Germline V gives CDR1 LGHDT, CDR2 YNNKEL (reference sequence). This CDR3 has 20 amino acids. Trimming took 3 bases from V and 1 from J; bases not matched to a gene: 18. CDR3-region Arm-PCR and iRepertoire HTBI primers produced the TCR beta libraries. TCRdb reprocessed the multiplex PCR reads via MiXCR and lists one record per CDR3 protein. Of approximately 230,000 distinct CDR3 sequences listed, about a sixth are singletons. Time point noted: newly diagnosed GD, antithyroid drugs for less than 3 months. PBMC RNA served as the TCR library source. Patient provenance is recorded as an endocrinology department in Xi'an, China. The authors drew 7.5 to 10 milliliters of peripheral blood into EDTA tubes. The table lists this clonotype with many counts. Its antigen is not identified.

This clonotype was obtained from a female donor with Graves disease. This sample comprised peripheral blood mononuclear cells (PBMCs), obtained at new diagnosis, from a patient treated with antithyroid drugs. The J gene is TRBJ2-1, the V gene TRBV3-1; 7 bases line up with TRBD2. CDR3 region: CASSHPSVSSGIGSYNEQFF. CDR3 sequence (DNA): TGTGCCAGCAGCCACCCCTCCGTGTCGAGCGGGATAGGGTCCTACAATGAGCAGTTCTTC.